This T cell receptor (beta chain) was observed in a study of cytomegalovirus exposure and HLA in healthy donors. About the research overall: Earlier sequencing of about 179 million T cells yielded around 100 million unique TCR beta sequences. The study's findings and limits: HLA allele associations emerged for under 20,000 TCR beta sequences in a later analysis, at 0.05 false discovery rate.

Details on this clone: No antigen is known for it.

Researchers ran the PCR with 60 Vbeta and 13 Jbeta primers. Only in-frame clones appear in the TCRdb table, and some are missing; sequencing was by immunoSEQ multiplex PCR. Among around 100,000 clones listed, about three fifths were seen once. Germline trimming cut 0 bases from V and 6 bases from J; bases unmatched to any gene: 3. CDR1 and CDR2 from the germline V gene are SNHLY and FYNNEI. The CDR3 covers 15 residues. The J gene is TRBJ1-2, the V gene TRBV2, with 11 bases fitting TRBD1. The source is a human donor in good health. The sequenced sample consisted of PBMCs. Here the CDR3 reads CASSEARDRGDGYTF. CDR3 coding DNA: TGTGCCAGCAGTGAAGCGCGGGACAGGGGGGATGGCTACACCTTC. The full variable domain, rest sourced from reference TRBV2 and TRBJ1-2, is EPEVTQTPSHQVTQMGQEVILRCVPISNHLYFYWYRQILGQKVEFLVSFYNNEISEKSEIFDDQFSVERPDGSNFTLKIRSTKLEDSAMYFCASSEARDRGDGYTFGSGTRLTVV.